Listed below are T cell receptor beta chains from one sample, sequenced in a study of breast tumors, draining lymph nodes, adjacent tissues. TCRdb recomputed calls from the multiplex PCR reads with MiXCR, one row per CDR3 protein. The repertoire includes over 60,000 distinct CDR3 sequences, 40% to 45% of them detected once, and over 7.5% sits in the top ten. The sample was breast tumor tissue. The source of these receptors is a female donor with breast cancer. Some clones in this sample may be carry-over from other donors' samples. The CDR3 runs from the conserved cysteine through the conserved F or W. A D gene is named only where the DNA matches it firmly. Rows may omit the clone size; those that give it use once, few, many or a size class.

V gene	CDR3 length	clone size	J gene	D gene	CDR3 DNA	CDR3 protein
TRBV29-1	14	.	TRBJ2-7	TRBD2	TGCAGCGCAACCGGGACTAGCGGGTTGTACGAGCAGTACTTC	CSATGTSGLYEQYF
TRBV20-1	18	many	TRBJ2-1	TRBD2	TGCAGTGCTAGGCCCCATCAGCGTTGGCGGGGGGGCAGGAATGAGCAGTTCTTC	CSARPHQRWRGGRNEQFF
TRBV13	15	few	TRBJ1-1	.	TGTGCCAGCAGCTACCGGGGGCCACTGAACACTGAAGCTTTCTTT	CASSYRGPLNTEAFF
TRBV10-3	12	medium-sized	TRBJ1-2	.	TGTGCCATCAGGAGGGAGACCTATGGCTACACCTTC	CAIRRETYGYTF
TRBV10-1	15	many	TRBJ2-3	.	TGCGCCAGCAGTGAGGTAGTAGGGAATACAGATACGCAGTATTTT	CASSEVVGNTDTQYF
TRBV20-1	16	many	TRBJ2-1	TRBD2	TGCAGTGCCCTAGGACTAGCGGTGAGCTCCTACAATGAGCAGTTCTTC	CSALGLAVSSYNEQFF
TRBV20-1	18	once	TRBJ2-6	TRBD1	TGCAGTGCTAAAGGCCGGGACAGGGTGAACTCTGGGGCCAACGTCCTGACTTTC	CSAKGRDRVNSGANVLTF
TRBV7-9	16	many	TRBJ1-6	TRBD1	TGTGCCAGCAGCGAAAGGGACAGCTCCTATAATTCACCCCTCCACTTT	CASSERDSSYNSPLHF
TRBV2	9	.	TRBJ1-2	.	TGTGCCAGCCAGCATGGCTACACCTTC	CASQHGYTF
TRBV7-2	13	once	TRBJ2-5	TRBD1	TGTGCCAGCAGCTCCCCGGACAGGGGGATCCAGTACTTC	CASSSPDRGIQYF
TRBV7-3	15	.	TRBJ1-2	.	TGTGCCAGCAGCGTCCTCGCGGGAGGGAGGGACGGCTACACCTTC	CASSVLAGGRDGYTF
TRBV12-3/TRBV12-4	13	many	TRBJ1-2	.	TGTGCCAGCAGTTTTGGGGGCTTCTATGGCTACACCTTC	CASSFGGFYGYTF
TRBV20-1	15	.	TRBJ1-4	.	TGCAGTGCTAGAGCCGGCGAAGCTCCTAATGAAAAACTGTTTTTT	CSARAGEAPNEKLFF
TRBV9	13	.	TRBJ1-1	.	TGTGCCAGCAGCGTAGGGTCGAACACTGAAGCTTTCTTT	CASSVGSNTEAFF
TRBV5-8	15	many	TRBJ2-7	TRBD2	TGTGCCAGCAGCTTGCGCGTTAGCGGGGGCTACGAGCAGTACTTC	CASSLRVSGGYEQYF
TRBV12-3/TRBV12-4	15	.	TRBJ2-3	TRBD2	TGTGCCAGCGATCCGGGACTAGGGGGCACAGATACGCAGTATTTT	CASDPGLGGTDTQYF
TRBV7-7	20	once	TRBJ2-2	.	.	CASSPSQNSPLHFGNGELFF
TRBV30	15	.	TRBJ2-3	TRBD1	TGTGCCTGGAGCGGACAGGAGGCGTACACAGATACGCAGTATTTT	CAWSGQEAYTDTQYF
TRBV5-1	17	.	TRBJ2-3	TRBD2	TGCGCCAGCAGCCGATTGACTAGCGGGGGCGCCAGAGATACGCAGTATTTT	CASSRLTSGGARDTQYF
TRBV29-1	14	.	TRBJ1-3	TRBD1	TGCGGCGTTGATTGGACAGGGCATGGAAGCACCATATATTTT	CGVDWTGHGSTIYF
TRBV5-6	13	many	TRBJ2-1	.	TGTGCCAGCAGCTTCCCGAGGGGGGATGAGCAGTTCTTC	CASSFPRGDEQFF
TRBV15	14	many	TRBJ2-1	.	TGTGCCACCAGCCGAGATGCGGGCCTACATGAGCAGTTCTTC	CATSRDAGLHEQFF
TRBV9	15	.	TRBJ1-2	.	TGTGCCAGCAGCGTAGGGTCCGGGGGCTCCTATGGCTACACCTTC	CASSVGSGGSYGYTF
TRBV15	14	many	TRBJ1-2	TRBD1	TGTGCCACCAGCAGGGACAGGACCTTCTATGGCTACACCTTC	CATSRDRTFYGYTF
TRBV13	15	many	TRBJ2-4	.	TGTGCCAGCAGCTTAGGACCCCTAGCCAAAAACATTCAGTACTTC	CASSLGPLAKNIQYF
TRBV6-4	9	.	TRBJ2-2	.	TGTGCCGTTAGCGGGGAGCTGTTTTTT	CAVSGELFF
TRBV12-3/TRBV12-4	15	many	TRBJ2-7	.	TGTGCCAGCAGTCTTGGACCTTGGGGATCCTACGAGCAGTACTTC	CASSLGPWGSYEQYF
TRBV25-1	15	medium-sized	TRBJ2-7	.	TGTGCCAGCAGTGAAGCCCGCGGGGTAGCCGGGAGTACGTACTTC	CASSEARGVAGSTYF
TRBV29-1	16	.	TRBJ1-6	.	TGCAGCGTTGATGTTTTCCCGGGACGGGCGAATTCACCCCTCCACTTT	CSVDVFPGRANSPLHF
TRBV7-2	13	few	TRBJ1-1	.	TGTGCCAGCAGTTCGACAGTGAACACTGAAGCTTTCTTT	CASSSTVNTEAFF
TRBV9	16	.	TRBJ2-2	.	TGTGCCAGCAGCGTAGTAAGGCTAGCGAGGACCGGGGAGCTGTTTTTT	CASSVVRLARTGELFF
TRBV19	13	.	TRBJ1-5	.	TGTGCCAGTAGACGGGGCAGCTTATCCTACGAGCATTTT	CASRRGSLSYEHF
TRBV9	16	.	TRBJ1-3	.	TGTGCCAGCAGCGTAGGAGTGGGGGCTTCGGGAAACACCATATATTTT	CASSVGVGASGNTIYF
TRBV20-1	15	.	TRBJ1-2	TRBD1	TGCAGTGCCAGCAGTTACGGTGGACAGGGAAAAGGCTACACCTTC	CSASSYGGQGKGYTF
TRBV7-7	13	.	TRBJ2-5	.	TGTGCTAGCAGCTTAAGCGGCGCAGATACGCAGTACTTC	CASSLSGADTQYF
TRBV20-1	15	many	TRBJ1-5	TRBD1	TGCAGTGCGAGGGACAGTCTGTCGGGCAATCAGCCCCAGCATTTT	CSARDSLSGNQPQHF
TRBV12-5	9	.	TRBJ1-2	.	TGTGCTAGTGGTTTTGGTTACACCTTC	CASGFGYTF
TRBV7-8	16	.	TRBJ2-5	.	TGTGCCAGCAGCTTAGGGGGGGCCATGGGTGAAGAGACCCAGTACTTC	CASSLGGAMGEETQYF
TRBV12-3/TRBV12-4	22	.	TRBJ2-5	.	.	CASSHGQGYTFGSGTRQETQYF
TRBV6-4	12	many	TRBJ2-3	TRBD2	TGTGCCAGCAGTGACCAAGCGGGAGCTTGGTATTTT	CASSDQAGAWYF
TRBV9	14	.	TRBJ1-2	.	TGTGCCAGCAGCGTAGGGGACAAGCTGTATGGCTACACCTTC	CASSVGDKLYGYTF
TRBV7-6	14	once	TRBJ2-7	TRBD1	TGTGCCAGCAGCTTGGGGACAGGACTCTACGAGCAGTACTTC	CASSLGTGLYEQYF
TRBV14	15	.	TRBJ2-3	.	.	CASSGWGAGTDTLYF
TRBV7-8	18	many	TRBJ2-5	.	TGTGCCAGCAGCTTATGGTTCACGAGGGGAGGAAGTCGGGAGACCCAGTACTTC	CASSLWFTRGGSRETQYF
TRBV5-6	15	.	TRBJ1-6	.	TGTGCCAGCAGCAGATGGACAGATTATAATTCACCCCTCCACTTT	CASSRWTDYNSPLHF